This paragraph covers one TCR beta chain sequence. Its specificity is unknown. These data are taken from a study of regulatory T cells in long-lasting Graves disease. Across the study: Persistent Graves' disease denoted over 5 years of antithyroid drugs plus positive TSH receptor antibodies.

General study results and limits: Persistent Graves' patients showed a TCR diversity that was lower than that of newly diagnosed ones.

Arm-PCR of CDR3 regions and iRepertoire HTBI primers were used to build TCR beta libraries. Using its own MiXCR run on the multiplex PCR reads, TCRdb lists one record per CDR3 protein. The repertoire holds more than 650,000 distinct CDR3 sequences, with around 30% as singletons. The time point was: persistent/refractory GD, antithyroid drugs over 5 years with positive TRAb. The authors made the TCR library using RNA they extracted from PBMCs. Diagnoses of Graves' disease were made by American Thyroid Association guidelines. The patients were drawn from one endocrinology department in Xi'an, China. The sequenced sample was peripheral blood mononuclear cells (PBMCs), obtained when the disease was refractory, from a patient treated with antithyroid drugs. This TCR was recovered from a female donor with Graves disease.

The CDR3 nucleotides are TGTGCCAGCAGCGTACAACGGGACAAAGCCTACGAGCAGTACTTC. It is translated as CASSVQRDKAYEQYF. This rearrangement joins TRBV11-2 to TRBJ2-7; perhaps TRBD1 as D (6 bases). The CDR3 has 15 residues. Trimming shortened V by 5 bases and J by 2 bases, and 16 bases separated the two germline ends. Per the germline V gene, CDR1 is SGHAT and CDR2 is FQNNGV.